Given below is one T cell receptor beta chain in context. Its antigen is not identified. This sample was included in a study of early T cells in non-severe SARS-CoV-2 infection. Overall study: The chains were unpaired, and the sequenced material was bulk RNA from unsorted whole blood.

V shed 5 bases and J shed 0 bases, with 20 bases lying between them. CDR1 is SGHTA and CDR2 is FQGNSA in the germline V gene. This CDR3 has 19 residues. cDNA molecules, individually, were tagged with unique molecular identifiers. TCRdb itself ran the 5' RACE reads through MiXCR, one entry per CDR3 protein. The table records under 95,000 distinct CDR3 sequences, under 15% of them present only once. Notes on the study in general: Private and CD4 specificities were missed by VDJdb matching, which favored anti-spike CD8 responses.

The specimen sequenced was whole blood. The chain joins TRBV7-2 to TRBJ2-6; TRBD2 might be the D (6 bases). This TCR was sampled from an adult who was a healthcare worker with PCR-confirmed SARS-CoV-2 infection or an uninfected control (not recorded which). CDR3 protein: CASSQRPGEPYSGANVLTF. CDR3 DNA: TGTGCCAGCAGCCAGAGACCGGGGGAGCCCTACTCTGGGGCCAACGTCCTGACTTTC.